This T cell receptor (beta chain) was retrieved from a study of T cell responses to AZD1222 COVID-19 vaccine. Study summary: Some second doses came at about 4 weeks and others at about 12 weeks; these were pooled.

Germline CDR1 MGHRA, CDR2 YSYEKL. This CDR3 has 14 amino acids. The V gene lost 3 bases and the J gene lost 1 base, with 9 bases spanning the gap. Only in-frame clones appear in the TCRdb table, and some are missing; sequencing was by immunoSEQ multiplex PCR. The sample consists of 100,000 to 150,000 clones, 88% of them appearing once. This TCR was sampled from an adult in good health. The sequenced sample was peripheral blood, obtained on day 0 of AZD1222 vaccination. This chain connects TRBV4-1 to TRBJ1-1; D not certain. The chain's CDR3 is CASSQLFANTEAFF. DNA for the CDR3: TGCGCCAGCAGCCAGCTCTTTGCGAACACTGAAGCTTTCTTT.